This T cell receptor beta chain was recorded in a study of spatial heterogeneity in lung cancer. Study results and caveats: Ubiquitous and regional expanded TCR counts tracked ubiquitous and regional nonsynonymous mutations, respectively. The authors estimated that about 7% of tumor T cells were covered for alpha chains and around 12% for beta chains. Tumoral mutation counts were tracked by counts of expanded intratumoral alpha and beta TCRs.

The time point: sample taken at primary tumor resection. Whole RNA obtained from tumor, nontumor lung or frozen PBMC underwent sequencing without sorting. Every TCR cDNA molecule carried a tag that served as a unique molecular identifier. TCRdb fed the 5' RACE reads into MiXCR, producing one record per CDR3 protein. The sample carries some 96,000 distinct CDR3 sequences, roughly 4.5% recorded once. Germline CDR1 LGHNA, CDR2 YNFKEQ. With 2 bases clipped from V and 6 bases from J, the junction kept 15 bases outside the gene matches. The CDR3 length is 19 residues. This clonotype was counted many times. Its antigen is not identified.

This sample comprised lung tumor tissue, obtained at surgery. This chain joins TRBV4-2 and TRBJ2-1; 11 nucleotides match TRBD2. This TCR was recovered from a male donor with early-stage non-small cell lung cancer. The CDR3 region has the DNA TGTGCCAGCAGCCAAACCGGATTACTACTAGCGGGAGTGCCCAATGAGCAGTTCTTC. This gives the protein CASSQTGLLLAGVPNEQFF.